Shown below are 16 T cell receptor beta chains from a single sample sequenced in a study of radiotherapy plus CTLA-4 blockade in lung cancer (dated by TCRdb to 2016 to 2018). The library was made by the immunoSEQ multiplex PCR assay. TCRdb holds this immuneACCESS table with in-frame rearrangements only. Some clones are missing; in checked studies, unresolved V genes explain under half, and the rest has no known cause. The sample table records around 90,000 clones; 80% to 90% of these occur just once. The ten biggest clones cover around 0.78% of the sample. This specimen consisted of peripheral blood, obtained from a patient treated with radiotherapy plus ipilimumab. These receptors all stem from a human donor with non-small cell lung cancer who had stable disease on radiotherapy plus ipilimumab.

The chain combines TRBV2 with TRBJ2-2; D assignment may be TRBD1 or TRBD2 (5 bases each). The CDR3 consists of 15 residues. The germline V and J ends were trimmed by 6 bases and 0 bases, with 11 bases remaining between them. Germline-derived CDR1 and CDR2 are SNHLY and FYNNEI. The CDR3 region is CASSPGTTNTGELFF. CDR3 coding DNA: TGTGCCAGCAGCCCCGGGACCACGAACACCGGGGAGCTGTTTTTT. Using reference TRBV2 and TRBJ2-2 for the parts outside the CDR3, the full variable domain is EPEVTQTPSHQVTQMGQEVILRCVPISNHLYFYWYRQILGQKVEFLVSFYNNEISEKSEIFDDQFSVERPDGSNFTLKIRSTKLEDSAMYFCASSPGTTNTGELFFGEGSRLTVL.

The rearrangement links TRBV18 to TRBJ2-2; perhaps TRBD1 as D (7 bases). Germline values: CDR1 KGHSH, CDR2 LQKENI. The CDR3 totals 16 residues. Trimming stripped 2 bases from V and 3 bases from J, with 13 bases between. Written as DNA, the CDR3 is TGTGCCAGCTCACCAGGGGGGACAGAGTACACCGGGGAGCTGTTTTTT. Protein: CASSPGGTEYTGELFF.

This chain joins TRBV9 and TRBJ2-1; D perhaps matches TRBD2 (7 bases). CDR1 is SGDLS and CDR2 is YYNGEE in the germline V gene. CDR3 length equals 19 residues. Trimming cost V 3 bases and J 4 bases, with 26 bases left between them. CDR3 DNA: TGTGCCAGCAGCGCACCGGGACCTGAGAGGGGGGGTCTTTACAATGAGCAGTTCTTC. Protein: CASSAPGPERGGLYNEQFF.

This chain joins TRBV27 and TRBJ2-7; 7 nucleotides agree with TRBD1. Trimming at V came to 6 bases and at J to 3 bases, leaving 8 bases not matched to a gene. Germline V gene data show CDR1 as MNHEY and CDR2 as SMNVEV (reference sequence). The CDR3 has 14 amino acids. The CDR3 region is CASRGRQGGYEQYF. The DNA of the CDR3 is TGTGCCAGCAGGGGGAGACAGGGTGGCTACGAGCAGTACTTC.

This chain links TRBV10-3 with TRBJ2-1; 8 bases line up with TRBD2. The J segment lost 5 bases and the V segment lost 3 bases, leaving 3 bases of the junction unmatched. This CDR3 contains 14 residues. The germline V gene has CDR1 ENHRY and CDR2 SYGVKD. CDR3 sequence (DNA): TGTGCCATCAGTGACGGCGGGAGGAACAATGAGCAGTTCTTC. Protein: CAISDGGRNNEQFF.

V and J are TRBV7-9 and TRBJ1-3, with 11 bases that match TRBD1. V lost 9 bases and J lost 3; bases outside the gene matches: 7. From germline, CDR1 is SEHNR and CDR2 FQNEAQ (reference sequence). The CDR3 runs 15 residues. The DNA of the CDR3 is TGTGCCAGTGCCGGGACAGGGGGTATTGGAAACACCATATATTTT. Amino acid sequence: CASAGTGGIGNTIYF.

The chain is built from TRBV4-1 and TRBJ1-1, with D perhaps matching TRBD1 (6 bases). This CDR3 region has 16 residues. Germline loops: CDR1 MGHRA, CDR2 YSYEKL. The germline V and J ends were trimmed by 0 bases and 4 bases, with 15 bases remaining between them. CDR3 protein: CASSQDQAGVVTEAFF. DNA of the CDR3: TGCGCCAGCAGCCAAGATCAAGCAGGGGTGGTCACTGAAGCTTTCTTT.

V gene TRBV5-1 combines with J gene TRBJ2-2; TRBD2 is a possible D gene (6 bases). The CDR3 runs 15 residues. Germline CDR1 reads SGHRS; CDR2 reads YFSETQ. Trimming shortened V by 0 bases and J by 0 bases, and 6 bases separated the two germline ends. CDR3 nucleotide sequence: TGCGCCAGCAGCTTGGGGGACTCGAACACCGGGGAGCTGTTTTTT. Its translation: CASSLGDSNTGELFF.

This clone has only one observation. The rearrangement links TRBV19 to TRBJ1-3; D call uncertain. Trimming removed 4 bases from V and 3 bases from J, with 10 bases in between. This CDR3 is 14 amino acids long. CDR1 and CDR2 from the germline V gene are LNHDA and SQIVND (reference sequence). CDR3 loop: CASSTTEYGNTIYF. Written as DNA, the CDR3 is TGTGCCAGTAGTACAACAGAGTATGGAAACACCATATATTTT.

The chain employs TRBV27 and TRBJ2-3; the D is unclear. Germline values: CDR1 MNHEY, CDR2 SMNVEV (reference sequence). Trimming removed 2 bases at V and 5 bases at J, with 5 bases between. This CDR3 comprises 12 residues. The CDR3 coding sequence is TGTGCCAGCAGTTTAATAGGAGATACGCAGTATTTT. Its translation: CASSLIGDTQYF.

This chain uses TRBV5-1 with TRBJ1-3; 8 nucleotides match TRBD1. With 4 bases clipped from V and 4 bases from J, the junction kept 4 bases outside the gene matches. CDR1 SGHRS and CDR2 YFSETQ come from the germline V gene. The CDR3 covers 14 residues. The CDR3 region is CASSQDREGNTIYF. The CDR3 region has the DNA TGCGCCAGCAGCCAGGACAGGGAAGGAAACACCATATATTTT.

Written as DNA, the CDR3 is TGTGCCAGCAGCGTAGTGAGTGTGGACAGATCAACCGGGGAGCTGTTTTTT. Translating gives CASSVVSVDRSTGELFF. V gene TRBV9 combines with J gene TRBJ2-2; TRBD1 might be the D (6 bases). Trimming removed 0 bases at V and 5 bases at J, with 17 bases between. The V gene's germline CDR1 is SGDLS and CDR2 YYNGEE. The CDR3 length is 17 residues. The full variable domain, its missing parts supplied by reference TRBV9 and TRBJ2-2, is DSGVTQTPKHLITATGQRVTLRCSPRSGDLSVYWYQQSLDQGLQFLIQYYNGEERAKGNILERFSAQQFPDLHSELNLSSLELGDSALYFCASSVVSVDRSTGELFFGEGSRLTVL.

V is TRBV14 and J is TRBJ2-2; D not resolved. The germline V gene encodes CDR1 SGHDN and CDR2 FVKESK. Between the trimmed V and J ends, which lost 1 base and 2 bases, there was a span of 11 bases. The CDR3 loop spans 16 amino acids. In DNA form, the CDR3 reads TGTGCCAGCAGCCAAGGGAGAAACTCTAACACCGGGGAGCTGTTTTTT. Translating gives CASSQGRNSNTGELFF. Drawing the rest from reference TRBV14 and TRBJ2-2, the complete variable domain is EAGVTQFPSHSVIEKGQTVTLRCDPISGHDNLYWYRRVMGKEIKFLLHFVKESKQDESGMPNNRFLAERTGGTYSTLKVQPAELEDSGVYFCASSQGRNSNTGELFFGEGSRLTVL.

V is TRBV11-2 and J is TRBJ2-7; 11 nucleotides align to TRBD2. CDR1 and CDR2 (germline): SGHAT, FQNNGV. V shed 3 bases, J shed 2 bases, and the junction held 6 bases outside the gene matches. CDR3 size: 16 residues. The CDR3 DNA follows: TGTGCCAGCAGCTTTTCACTAGCGGGGGCGGCCTACGAGCAGTACTTC. Residues: CASSFSLAGAAYEQYF.

The J gene is TRBJ2-3, the V gene TRBV2; the D gene could be TRBD1 or TRBD2 (6 bases each). The V and J ends lost 6 bases and 2 bases respectively, with 15 bases between them. Germline V gene data show CDR1 as SNHLY and CDR2 as FYNNEI. CDR3 length: 15 amino acids. CDR3 loop: CASRQSGAYTDTQYF. The CDR3 DNA sequence: TGTGCCAGCAGGCAATCGGGGGCCTACACAGATACGCAGTATTTT.

The chain uses TRBV2 and TRBJ1-2; D is ambiguous. This CDR3 is 12 amino acids long. The V gene's germline CDR1 is SNHLY and CDR2 FYNNEI. Trimming cost V 7 bases and J 4 bases, with 10 bases left between them. The CDR3 sequence is CASIDGRYGYTF. CDR3 bases: TGTGCCAGCATCGACGGCCGCTATGGCTACACCTTC. Supplemented by reference TRBV2 and TRBJ1-2, the full variable domain reads EPEVTQTPSHQVTQMGQEVILRCVPISNHLYFYWYRQILGQKVEFLVSFYNNEISEKSEIFDDQFSVERPDGSNFTLKIRSTKLEDSAMYFCASIDGRYGYTFGSGTRLTVV.